A selection of T cell receptor beta chains follows, all from one sample in a study of blood T cell repertoires in COVID-19. The assay was immunoSEQ multiplex PCR, and TCRdb's table has in-frame clones only and misses some. The sample yields almost 350,000 clones, approximately 89% seen once. Sequencing used peripheral blood. These receptor sequences come from a woman aged 60-75 years with COVID-19, enrolled during active disease. The CDR3 runs from the conserved cysteine through the conserved F or W. The D gene is left open where the match is weak. Part of the rows lack a size; the others show once, few, many or a class for expanded clones.

j_gene | v_gene | d_gene | abundance | CDR3aa | CDR3nt
TRBJ1-2 | TRBV18 | . | . | CASSQDSNNYGYTF | TGTGCCAGCTCCCAGGACAGTAATAACTATGGCTACACCTTC
TRBJ1-2 | TRBV6-5 | TRBD1 | . | CASSYSGTAGGYTF | TGTGCCAGCAGTTACTCGGGGACAGCGGGTGGCTACACCTTC
TRBJ1-1 | TRBV3-1/TRBV3-2 | . | . | CASSQGGGTTEAFF | TGTGCCAGCAGCCAAGGGGGGGGGACCACTGAAGCTTTCTTT
TRBJ1-6 | TRBV9 | . | . | CASSVEPNLWAPSSPLHF | TGTGCCAGCAGCGTAGAGCCCAATCTCTGGGCGCCGAGTTCACCCCTCCACTTT
TRBJ1-2 | TRBV28 | . | . | CASSGQRNNYGYTF | TGTGCCAGCAGTGGACAGAGAAATAACTATGGCTACACCTTC
TRBJ1-6 | TRBV9 | TRBD1 | few | CASSVNRGRNSPLHF | TGTGCCAGCAGCGTCAACAGGGGTCGGAATTCACCCCTCCACTTT
TRBJ1-1 | TRBV5-1 | . | once | CASSWRADLNTEAFF | TGCGCCAGCAGCTGGAGGGCAGACCTTAACACTGAAGCTTTCTTT
TRBJ2-5 | TRBV5-1 | TRBD1 | few | CASSWGGQGIQETQYF | TGCGCCAGCAGCTGGGGGGGACAGGGTATTCAAGAGACCCAGTACTTC
TRBJ1-2 | TRBV3-1/TRBV3-2 | . | . | CASSHSYGYTF | TGTGCCAGCAGCCATTCTTATGGCTACACCTTC
TRBJ1-1 | TRBV10-3 | TRBD1 | . | CAISVLAGQVGEAFF | TGTGCCATCAGTGTCCTCGCGGGACAGGTAGGTGAAGCTTTCTTT
TRBJ2-5 | TRBV7-7 | TRBD2 | . | CASSPRLAGGETQYF | TGTGCTAGCAGCCCCCGACTAGCGGGGGGGGAGACCCAGTACTTC
TRBJ2-3 | TRBV27 | TRBD2 | . | CASSFLTSGGTFITDTQYF | TGTGCCAGCAGTTTCCTGACTAGCGGGGGGACCTTCATCACAGATACGCAGTATTTT
TRBJ2-1 | TRBV5-4 | TRBD2 | . | CASSLGGLAGNEQFF | TGTGCCAGCAGCTTGGGAGGACTAGCGGGGAATGAGCAGTTCTTC
TRBJ2-3 | TRBV2 | TRBD2 | . | CASRIGGAFESDTQYF | TGTGCCAGCAGGATCGGGGGGGCGTTCGAGTCAGATACGCAGTATTTT
TRBJ2-5 | TRBV25-1 | TRBD1 | . | CASSDQGQGETQYF | TGTGCCAGCAGTGATCAGGGACAGGGGGAGACCCAGTACTTC
TRBJ1-1 | TRBV6-5 | . | . | CASSYTQQGNTEAFF | TGTGCCAGCAGTTACACCCAACAGGGAAACACTGAAGCTTTCTTT
TRBJ1-4 | TRBV4-2 | . | . | CASRSAGKLFF | TGTGCCAGCAGGTCCGCGGGGAAACTGTTTTTT
TRBJ2-5 | TRBV29-1 | TRBD2 | . | CSVEGAGEETQYF | TGCAGCGTTGAAGGGGCGGGGGAGGAGACCCAGTACTTC
TRBJ2-1 | TRBV6-5 | . | . | CASSWFGEQFF | TGTGCCAGCAGTTGGTTCGGGGAGCAGTTCTTC
TRBJ1-1 | TRBV5-1 | . | . | CASSLRSGGNTEAFF | TGCGCCAGCAGCTTGAGGTCCGGGGGAAACACTGAAGCTTTCTTT
TRBJ1-2 | TRBV5-4 | TRBD1 | . | CASSLARGQNYGYTF | TGTGCCAGCAGCTTGGCCAGGGGGCAGAACTATGGCTACACCTTC
TRBJ2-1 | TRBV2 | . | . | CASSTGFSNEQFF | TGTGCCAGCAGTACAGGGTTTTCCAATGAGCAGTTCTTC
TRBJ2-7 | TRBV5-1 | TRBD2 | . | CASSRGLAGAYEQYF | TGCGCCAGCAGCCGCGGACTAGCGGGAGCCTACGAGCAGTACTTC
TRBJ1-2 | TRBV28 | . | . | CASSFNGYTF | TGTGCCAGCAGTTTCAATGGCTACACCTTC
TRBJ1-1 | TRBV28 | TRBD1 | once | CASSFVTGVSFGTEAFF | TGTGCCAGCAGTTTCGTAACAGGGGTCTCCTTCGGAACTGAAGCTTTCTTT
TRBJ1-1 | TRBV4-2 | . | . | CASSQAGHGPKAEAFF | TGTGCCAGCAGCCAAGCGGGTCACGGCCCCAAGGCTGAAGCTTTCTTT
TRBJ1-2 | TRBV5-1 | . | . | CASSLSVGAITGGYTF | TGCGCCAGCAGCTTGTCGGTAGGGGCCATCACGGGTGGCTACACCTTC
TRBJ2-3 | TRBV25-1 | . | . | CASSRDTSSTDTQYF | TGTGCCAGCAGTCGGGATACTTCTAGCACAGATACGCAGTATTTT
TRBJ1-1 | TRBV19 | TRBD1 | . | CASRLLGTGPTEAFF | TGTGCCAGTAGGCTGCTGGGGACAGGGCCCACTGAAGCTTTCTTT
TRBJ1-3 | TRBV28 | . | . | CASSLWADSGNTIYF | TGTGCCAGCAGTTTATGGGCGGACTCTGGAAACACCATATATTTT
TRBJ2-6 | TRBV5-1 | . | . | CASSLDSSGANVLTF | TGCGCCAGCAGCTTAGACAGCTCTGGGGCCAACGTCCTGACTTTC
TRBJ1-3 | TRBV2 | . | . | CASSYRDTIYF | TGTGCCAGCAGCTACCGAGACACCATATATTTT
TRBJ1-1 | TRBV15 | . | once | CATSSFGGGTNTEAFF | TGTGCCACCAGCAGCTTCGGGGGGGGCACGAACACTGAAGCTTTCTTT
TRBJ1-1 | TRBV6-4 | . | . | CASSDLALWGGDPNTEAFF | TGTGCCAGCAGTGACTTAGCACTTTGGGGGGGGGACCCCAACACTGAAGCTTTCTTT
TRBJ1-6 | TRBV18 | TRBD1 | once | CASSPGTGGDSPLHF | TGTGCCAGCTCTCCGGGTACAGGGGGCGATTCACCCCTCCACTTT
TRBJ1-3 | TRBV28 | . | once | CASSSYSGTIGASGNTIYF | TGTGCCAGCAGTTCCTACTCCGGGACTATCGGGGCCTCTGGAAACACCATATATTTT
TRBJ2-1 | TRBV24-1 | . | . | CATSDPGTSNEQFF | TGTGCCACCAGTGACCCTGGGACTTCGAATGAGCAGTTCTTC
TRBJ1-3 | TRBV3-1/TRBV3-2 | TRBD1 | . | CASSQTGVTNTIYF | TGTGCCAGCAGCCAGACAGGGGTGACAAACACCATATATTTT
TRBJ1-2 | TRBV5-4 | . | . | CASSLDGTSANYGYTF | TGTGCCAGCAGCTTGGACGGGACTTCAGCTAACTATGGCTACACCTTC
TRBJ1-1 | TRBV27 | TRBD1 | . | CASSLTGGAPEAFF | TGTGCCAGCAGTTTAACAGGGGGGGCTCCTGAAGCTTTCTTT
TRBJ1-2 | TRBV2 | TRBD1 | . | CASGTGTVNYGYTF | TGTGCCAGCGGCACCGGGACAGTTAACTATGGCTACACCTTC
TRBJ1-5 | TRBV3-1/TRBV3-2 | . | . | CASSQAGVDNQPQHF | TGTGCCAGCAGCCAAGCAGGTGTGGACAATCAGCCCCAGCATTTT
TRBJ2-7 | TRBV4-1 | . | . | CASSLILSYEQYF | TGCGCCAGCAGCCTCATACTCTCCTACGAGCAGTACTTC
TRBJ1-3 | TRBV11-1 | TRBD1 | . | CASSPGQGARNTIYF | TGTGCCAGCAGCCCGGGACAGGGGGCGAGAAACACCATATATTTT
TRBJ1-4 | TRBV28 | . | few | CAHAAGNEKLFF | TGTGCCCATGCGGCGGGTAATGAAAAACTGTTTTTT
TRBJ1-1 | TRBV29-1 | . | . | CSGSHGGSTEAFF | TGCAGCGGTTCCCATGGGGGGAGTACTGAAGCTTTCTTT
TRBJ2-5 | TRBV4-2 | . | . | CASSQGAGHQETQYF | TGTGCCAGCAGCCAAGGGGCGGGCCACCAAGAGACCCAGTACTTC
TRBJ2-5 | TRBV5-4 | . | . | CASSHPTQTRETQYF | TGTGCCAGCAGTCACCCGACCCAAACGCGGGAGACCCAGTACTTC
TRBJ1-2 | TRBV9 | . | . | CASSPLGQHYGYTF | TGTGCCAGCAGCCCTCTGGGACAACACTATGGCTACACCTTC
TRBJ1-3 | TRBV6-5 | TRBD1 | . | CASSRDSPGNTIYF | TGTGCCAGCAGTCGGGACAGCCCTGGAAACACCATATATTTT
TRBJ1-2 | TRBV4-1 | . | few | CASSPERANYGYTF | TGCGCCAGCAGCCCTGAGCGGGCGAACTATGGCTACACCTTC
TRBJ2-3 | TRBV27 | . | . | CASSLSSRRVGYTQYF | TGTGCCAGCAGTTTGTCGAGCCGACGGGTGGGTTATACGCAGTATTTT
TRBJ2-5 | TRBV7-9 | TRBD2 | . | CASSLYVAGGQETQYF | TGTGCCAGCAGCTTATATGTGGCGGGGGGCCAAGAGACCCAGTACTTC
TRBJ1-1 | TRBV7-9 | . | . | CASSLLAGLSLGAFF | TGTGCCAGCAGCTTACTCGCGGGTTTGAGCTTGGGAGCTTTCTTT
TRBJ1-6 | TRBV7-6 | TRBD1 | . | CASSPDRGYSPLHF | TGTGCCAGCAGCCCGGACAGGGGATATTCACCCCTCCACTTT